This TCR beta chain was retrieved from a study of blood T cell repertoires in COVID-19. Some clones are missing from TCRdb's copy, which holds only in-frame ones; the method was immunoSEQ multiplex PCR. The sample contains 150,000 to 180,000 clones, 70% to 85% of which appear only once. This clone appeared a single time. The CDR3 has 10 residues. CDR1 and CDR2 (germline): DFQATT, SNEGSKA (reference sequence). Deletions cut 5 bases from V and 4 bases from J, with 5 bases between. V is TRBV20-1 and J is TRBJ1-2, with D hard to call. The sequence was collected from a man aged 60-69 years with COVID-19, enrolled during active disease. The sequenced material came from peripheral blood. The CDR3 here is CSALSYGYTF. In nucleotides, the CDR3 is TGCAGTGCTCTTAGCTATGGCTACACCTTC.